This T cell receptor (beta chain) was identified in a study of blood T cell repertoires in COVID-19. Study background: Collection of acute and convalescent COVID-19 samples took place in the United States, Italy and Spain. The cDNA or gDNA used as material had been derived from T cells, B-cell-depleted T cells, or PBMCs.

Germline V gene sequence: CDR1 SGHTA, CDR2 FQGNSA. V shed 5 bases and J 12 bases; nucleotides not matched to a gene: 5. The CDR3 spans 12 residues. Per the original methods: It was from reference gene primer amplification that nucleated cell counts were estimated. The table came from immunoSEQ multiplex PCR; TCRdb's copy has only in-frame clones and leaves some out. That table supplies the V and J calls and clone size; D and trimming were determined from the DNA. This sample yields around 340,000 clones, of which more than 70% are seen a single time; 2.5% to 3.5% belongs to the top ten. The sequenced sample consisted of peripheral blood. This receptor was obtained from a man in his thirties or forties with active or convalescent COVID-19. This chain uses TRBV7-2 with TRBJ2-5; TRBD2 matches 11 bases. In nucleotides, the CDR3 is TGTGCCAGCAGCCACTTTAGCGGGGGGGAGTACTTC. It encodes CASSHFSGGEYF. Full variable domain (remainder filled in from reference TRBV7-2 and TRBJ2-5): GAGVSQSPSNKVTEKGKDVELRCDPISGHTALYWYRQSLGQGLEFLIYFQGNSAPDKSGLPSDRFSAERTGGSVSTLTIQRTQQEDSAVYLCASSHFSGGEYFGPGTRLLVL.